What follows are 24 T cell receptor beta chains derived from one specimen sequenced in a study of blood T cells in healthy people across ages. A second PCR, run for roughly 7 to 12 cycles, used a sample-barcoded 5' primer plus a J-beta primer mix. TCRdb called the 5' RACE reads again in MiXCR, with one record for every CDR3 protein. The repertoire holds roughly 2 million distinct CDR3 sequences, with approximately 50% as singletons. Sequencing used blood. These receptors were taken from a woman aged 40 to 50 in good health.

The rearrangement links TRBV7-9 to TRBJ1-6; TRBD1 matches at 8 bases. The CDR3 consists of 16 residues. V lost 4 bases, J lost 3 bases, and 5 bases stayed unmatched. Germline assignment: CDR1 SEHNR and CDR2 FQNEAQ (reference sequence). In DNA form, the CDR3 reads TGTGCCAGCAGCTCCCCCGGGACAGGCTATAATTCACCCCTCCACTTT. It encodes CASSSPGTGYNSPLHF.

This clonotype was detected a few times. The rearrangement uses TRBV12-3 or TRBV12-4 and TRBJ2-5; 9 bases align to TRBD1. V trimming: 5 bases; J trimming: 4 bases; junction bases outside the gene matches: 14. The CDR3 extends over 17 amino acids. CDR3 loop: CASSPSPGTGFGETQYF. In DNA form, the CDR3 reads TGTGCCAGCAGTCCCAGTCCCGGGACAGGGTTTGGAGAGACCCAGTACTTC.

The chain recombines TRBV20-1 with TRBJ1-2; D might be TRBD1 (6 bases). The CDR3 is 12 residues long. From germline, CDR1 is DFQATT and CDR2 SNEGSKA (reference sequence). As DNA, the CDR3 is TGCAGCGCTGAACAGGGAATTGGTGGCTACACCTTC. Amino acid sequence: CSAEQGIGGYTF.

This clonotype was found a few times. This chain uses TRBV4-2 with TRBJ2-6; D uncertain. This CDR3 contains 17 residues. Trimming cost V 0 bases and J 0 bases, with 9 bases left between them. In germline, CDR1 is LGHNA, CDR2 YNFKEQ. The CDR3 here is CASSQEATRSGANVLTF. CDR3 coding DNA: TGTGCCAGCAGCCAAGAAGCAACCCGCTCTGGGGCCAACGTCCTGACTTTC.

The V gene is TRBV9, the J gene TRBJ2-7, with TRBD2 identical over 10 bases. The tail of the sequence fits TRBJ2-4 better, so the J call may be wrong. CDR1 and CDR2 (germline): SGDLS, YYNGEE. This CDR3 is 15 amino acids long. This CDR3 is CASSVSGGANNIQYF. CDR3 DNA: TGTGCCAGCAGCGTCAGCGGGGGGGCGAATAACATTCAGTACTTC.

The chain recombines TRBV27 with TRBJ2-4; the D gene is possibly TRBD1 (6 bases). CDR3 length: 15 residues. V lost 6 bases, J lost 8 bases, and 20 bases lay in between. The germline V gene encodes CDR1 MNHEY and CDR2 SMNVEV (reference sequence). The CDR3 loop reads CASSSYEQGFDIQYF. DNA of the CDR3: TGTGCCAGCAGCTCCTATGAACAGGGTTTCGACATTCAGTACTTC.

The sample holds a few counts of this clonotype. The chain has TRBV6-2 or TRBV6-3 and TRBJ1-2; a weak D match, TRBD1 (5 bases). Germline-derived CDR1 and CDR2 are MNHEY and SVGEGT. V was trimmed by 0 bases and J by 5 bases, leaving 13 bases between them. The CDR3 spans 15 residues. CDR3 amino acids: CASSYSQRGSYGYTF. The CDR3 nucleotides are TGTGCCAGCAGTTACTCGCAGCGGGGGTCATATGGCTACACCTTC.

The genes are TRBV2 and TRBJ2-1; D is undetermined. Per the germline V gene, CDR1 is SNHLY and CDR2 is FYNNEI. Trimming removed 1 base from V and 6 bases from J, with 7 bases in between. There are 13 residues in the CDR3. CDR3 bases: TGTGCCAGCAGTGAAGTCCAGGCCAATGAGCAGTTCTTC. This encodes CASSEVQANEQFF. The full variable domain, its missing parts supplied by reference TRBV2 and TRBJ2-1, is EPEVTQTPSHQVTQMGQEVILRCVPISNHLYFYWYRQILGQKVEFLVSFYNNEISEKSEIFDDQFSVERPDGSNFTLKIRSTKLEDSAMYFCASSEVQANEQFFGPGTRLTVL.

The chain carries TRBV20-1 and TRBJ1-2; no firm D call. CDR3 length: 13 amino acids. The germline V and J ends were trimmed by 5 bases and 6 bases, with 16 bases remaining between them. The germline V gene has CDR1 DFQATT and CDR2 SNEGSKA (reference sequence). Written as DNA, the CDR3 is TGCAGTGCTTTCCCCGGGCAGCTGCATGGCTACACCTTC. It yields the protein CSAFPGQLHGYTF.

This clonotype was seen repeatedly, ten times or more. The chain links TRBV29-1 to TRBJ2-5; 10 bases map to TRBD1. Losses at the gene ends were 6 bases for V and 3 bases for J; bases not matched to a gene: 13. This CDR3 has 16 amino acids. Germline V gene lookup returns CDR1 SQVTM and CDR2 ANQGSEA. The DNA for the CDR3 is TGCAGCGTGGAGGGGACCGGGACAGGGGAGAAAGAGACCCAGTACTTC. Its translation is CSVEGTGTGEKETQYF.

The V and J genes are TRBV6-5 and TRBJ2-4, with D perhaps being TRBD1 or TRBD2 (5 bases each). The CDR3 extends over 14 amino acids. V was clipped by 2 bases and J by 13 bases, with 18 bases between them. Germline loops: CDR1 MNHEY, CDR2 SVGAGI. The CDR3 sequence is CASSYGDGRGEQYF. CDR3 coding DNA: TGTGCCAGCAGTTACGGGGACGGCCGTGGGGAGCAGTACTTC.

V is TRBV4-2 and J is TRBJ2-5; 7 bases line up with TRBD1. Germline CDR1 is LGHNA and CDR2 is YNFKEQ. The V gene end was trimmed by 0 bases and the J gene end by 2 bases; junction bases not matched to a gene: 6. This CDR3 contains 16 residues. The CDR3 nucleotides are TGTGCCAGCAGCCAAGATCCCCCAGGGGGTCAAGAGACCCAGTACTTC. Amino acid sequence: CASSQDPPGGQETQYF.

The chain couples TRBV20-1 to TRBJ2-4, with D possibly TRBD2 on 6 matching bases. The length of the CDR3 is 12 residues. In germline, CDR1 is DFQATT, CDR2 SNEGSKA (reference sequence). CDR3 coding DNA: TGCAGCACGGGGGTTGTCAAAAACATTCAGTACTTC. Amino acid sequence: CSTGVVKNIQYF.

This clonotype was detected only once. The chain uses TRBV29-1 and TRBJ2-5; D may match TRBD1 or TRBD2 (5 bases each). Between the trimmed V and J ends, which lost 4 bases and 0 bases, there was a span of 9 bases. Looked up from germline, CDR1 is SQVTM and CDR2 is ANQGSEA. The CDR3 sequence is 13 residues long. CDR3 residues: CSVAGQHQETQYF. In DNA form, the CDR3 reads TGCAGCGTTGCGGGGCAGCACCAAGAGACCCAGTACTTC.

A few counts support this clonotype. The CDR3 protein is CSARDFGLDSYEQYF. In DNA form, the CDR3 reads TGCAGTGCTAGAGACTTTGGACTAGACTCCTACGAGCAGTACTTC. The chain has TRBV20-1 and TRBJ2-7; 7 bases match TRBD2. CDR3 length: 15 amino acids. Germline CDR1 and CDR2: DFQATT and SNEGSKA (reference sequence). The trim removed 0 bases at V and 0 bases at J, leaving 5 bases unmatched.

A few counts support this clonotype. The chain is built from TRBV12-3 or TRBV12-4 and TRBJ2-3, with D perhaps given as TRBD1 or TRBD2 (5 bases each). V gave up 3 bases and J gave up 2 bases, with 12 bases separating them. The CDR3 length is 15 residues. CDR3 coding DNA: TGTGCCAGCAGTTTCATGGGACCCGACACAGATACGCAGTATTTT. Its protein product is CASSFMGPDTDTQYF.

The V gene is TRBV29-1, the J gene TRBJ2-2; 7 nucleotides line up with TRBD1. This CDR3 contains 14 residues. J was trimmed by 1 base and V by 6 bases; bases with no gene match: 5. In germline, CDR1 is SQVTM, CDR2 ANQGSEA. The CDR3 is CSVRDSRNTGELFF. The CDR3 DNA is TGCAGCGTAAGGGACAGTCGGAACACCGGGGAGCTGTTTTTT.

The chain employs TRBV19 and TRBJ2-1; perhaps TRBD1 as D (5 bases). This CDR3 comprises 15 residues. Germline CDR1 LNHDA, CDR2 SQIVND (reference sequence). Trimming shortened V by 6 bases and J by 0 bases, and 12 bases separated the two germline ends. CDR3 protein: CASSPQENSYNEQFF. CDR3 nucleotide sequence: TGTGCCAGTAGCCCACAGGAAAACTCCTACAATGAGCAGTTCTTC.

This clonotype appeared a few times. The CDR3 DNA is TGTGCCAGCAGCACCAACAGGAGAATCCTGTCAGATACGCAGTATTTT. Translated: CASSTNRRILSDTQYF. The chain joins TRBV7-2 to TRBJ2-3, with D possibly being TRBD1 (5 bases). Deletions cut 5 bases from V and 4 bases from J, with 19 bases between. CDR3 length: 16 amino acids. Germline V CDR1 and CDR2: SGHTA, FQGNSA.

This CDR3 is CASSDPGRPYGYTF. The CDR3 region has the DNA TGTGCCAGCAGCGACCCAGGACGGCCCTATGGCTACACCTTC. J is TRBJ1-2 and V is TRBV28; D is ambiguous. Germline assignment: CDR1 MDHEN and CDR2 SYDVKM. Trimming stripped 6 bases from V and 4 bases from J, with 15 bases between. There are 14 residues in the CDR3.

A few counts support this clonotype. The V and J genes are TRBV2 and TRBJ2-5, with D perhaps matching TRBD1 or TRBD2 (5 bases each). This CDR3 is 12 amino acids long. Germline V lookup: CDR1 SNHLY, CDR2 FYNNEI. The ends were cut back, 8 bases at V and 11 bases at J, with 18 bases in the middle. CDR3 amino acids: CASEGQGSGQYF. As DNA, the CDR3 is TGTGCCAGCGAGGGGCAGGGTTCAGGGCAGTACTTC.

A few counts support this clonotype. This chain connects TRBV24-1 to TRBJ2-1; 8 bases align to TRBD2. The germline CDR1 and CDR2 sequences are KGHDR and SFDVKD. The CDR3 sequence is 16 residues long. The junction had 7 bases not matched to a gene; V was cut back by 4 bases and J by 3 bases. CDR3 DNA: TGTGCCACCAGTGACACTAGCGGTGGGCTCTACAATGAGCAGTTCTTC. It yields the protein CATSDTSGGLYNEQFF.

The gene calls are TRBV28 and TRBJ1-2; no reliable D call. Per the germline V gene, CDR1 is MDHEN and CDR2 is SYDVKM. V was pared by 5 bases and J by 1 base, with 14 bases between. The CDR3 length is 15 residues. CDR3 sequence: CASSLLGGINYGYTF. In DNA form, the CDR3 reads TGTGCCAGCAGTCTGCTCGGCGGAATTAACTATGGCTACACCTTC.

The V gene is TRBV7-9, the J gene TRBJ2-5; D is uncertain. Per the germline V gene, CDR1 is SEHNR and CDR2 is FQNEAQ (reference sequence). This CDR3 has 15 residues. Trimming removed 7 bases from V and 2 bases from J, with 17 bases in between. For the CDR3, the DNA is TGTGCCAGCACCCAAAGTCACGACCCTCAAGAGACCCAGTACTTC. As protein: CASTQSHDPQETQYF.